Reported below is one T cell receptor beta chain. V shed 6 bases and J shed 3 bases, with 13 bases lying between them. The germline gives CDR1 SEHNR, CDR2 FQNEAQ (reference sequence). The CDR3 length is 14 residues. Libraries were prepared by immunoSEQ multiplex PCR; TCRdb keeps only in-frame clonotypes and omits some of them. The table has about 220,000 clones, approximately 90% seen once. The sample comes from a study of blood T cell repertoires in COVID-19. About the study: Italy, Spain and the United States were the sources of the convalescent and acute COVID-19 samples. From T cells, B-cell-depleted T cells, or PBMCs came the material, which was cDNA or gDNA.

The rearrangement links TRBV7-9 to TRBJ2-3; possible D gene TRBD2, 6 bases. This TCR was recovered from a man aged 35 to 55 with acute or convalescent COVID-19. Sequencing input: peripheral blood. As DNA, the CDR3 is TGTGCCAGCAGGACGGGGGTTGGGACAGATACGCAGTATTTT. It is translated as CASRTGVGTDTQYF.